This entry lists 18 T cell receptor beta chains sequenced from one sample in a study of beta chain features in type 1 diabetes. As every portion of the isolated RNA was reverse transcribed, the sequencing read expressed TCRB transcripts. The data were produced by immunoSEQ multiplex PCR, yet TCRdb's version contains in-frame clones alone and is incomplete. The sample lists 120,000 to 150,000 clones; more than 9% were seen once. Sequencing input: naive CD4+ T cells from blood. The receptors were gathered from a man between 18 and 35 years old in good health.

This clone was counted ten times or more. This chain joins TRBV29-1 and TRBJ2-5; 8 bases fit TRBD1. The germline gives CDR1 SQVTM, CDR2 ANQGSEA. This CDR3 has 14 residues. V dropped 4 bases and J dropped 2; count of bases not matched to a gene: 6. The CDR3 protein is CSVVGQGGQETQYF. The CDR3 DNA follows: TGCAGCGTTGTCGGACAGGGAGGACAAGAGACCCAGTACTTC.

There are a few counts of this clone. This chain uses TRBV19 with TRBJ1-5; D may be TRBD1 (6 bases). This CDR3 region has 15 residues. Trimming took off 6 bases at V and 2 bases at J, with 14 bases between the two ends. Germline lookup yields CDR1 LNHDA and CDR2 SQIVND (reference sequence). The CDR3 spells CASREQGGGNQPQHF. CDR3 in DNA: TGTGCCAGTAGAGAACAGGGCGGTGGCAATCAGCCCCAGCATTTT.

This clone has more than one count but fewer than ten. This chain joins TRBV7-9 and TRBJ2-5; 9 bases map to TRBD1. Germline lookup yields CDR1 SEHNR and CDR2 FQNEAQ (reference sequence). This CDR3 contains 16 residues. Trimming removed 2 bases from V and 4 bases from J; junction bases left unmatched: 8. The CDR3 spells CASSLPAGTGRETQYF. CDR3 bases: TGTGCCAGCAGCTTACCCGCCGGGACAGGGAGAGAGACCCAGTACTTC.

Only a few counts were recorded for this clone. This sequence joins TRBV19 and TRBJ2-3, with D hard to call. The CDR3 is made up of 14 amino acids. V lost 1 base, J lost 5 bases, and 10 bases lay in between. Germline V lookup: CDR1 LNHDA, CDR2 SQIVND (reference sequence). In DNA form, the CDR3 reads TGTGCCAGTAGTATAGCAGCAGGTATAGATACGCAGTATTTT. It yields the protein CASSIAAGIDTQYF.

This clone was counted between two and nine times. The chain couples TRBV6-1 to TRBJ1-2; D is ambiguous. The V gene lost 2 bases and the J gene lost 8 bases, with 15 bases spanning the gap. CDR3 length: 14 residues. Per germline, CDR1 MNHNS and CDR2 SASEGT. The CDR3 nucleotides read TGTGCCAGCAGTGAAAGACCAATCGGGGAGGGCTACACCTTC. It codes for CASSERPIGEGYTF.

This chain connects TRBV7-9 to TRBJ1-1, with 7 nucleotides matching TRBD1. Germline values: CDR1 SEHNR, CDR2 FQNEAQ (reference sequence). The CDR3 sequence is 17 residues long. V was clipped by 1 base and J by 3 bases; unmatched bases: 11. The DNA for the CDR3 is TGTGCCAGCAGCTTAGGCGGAGGGGGGACAGTCTACACTGAAGCTTTCTTT. Translated: CASSLGGGGTVYTEAFF.

In this sample, this clone turned up a few times. The chain links TRBV7-2 to TRBJ2-5; 8 bases agree with TRBD1. Per the germline V gene, CDR1 is SGHTA and CDR2 is FQGNSA. This CDR3 spans 16 amino acids. J lost 1 base, V lost 5 bases, and 9 bases had no gene match. CDR3 nucleotides: TGTGCCAGCAGCAGGCGACAGGGGTCCGGCCAAGAGACCCAGTACTTC. Encoded protein: CASSRRQGSGQETQYF.

This clone was detected a few times. The genes are TRBV7-9 and TRBJ2-1; no clear D. This CDR3 comprises 13 residues. Deletions cut 1 base from V and 7 bases from J, with 8 bases between. Germline CDR1 SEHNR, CDR2 FQNEAQ (reference sequence). DNA for the CDR3: TGTGCCAGCAGCTTAGAAGCCTTGAATGAGCAGTTCTTC. The encoded protein is CASSLEALNEQFF. Supplemented by reference TRBV7-9 and TRBJ2-1, the full variable domain reads DTGVSQNPRHKITKRGQNVTFRCDPISEHNRLYWYRQTLGQGPEFLTYFQNEAQLEKSRLLSDRFSAERPKGSFSTLEIQRTEQGDSAMYLCASSLEALNEQFFGPGTRLTVL.

This clone turned up a few times. This chain connects TRBV28 to TRBJ1-2; possibly TRBD1 for D (6 bases). The CDR3 loop spans 13 amino acids. Germline V CDR1 and CDR2: MDHEN, SYDVKM. The V gene lost 6 bases and the J gene lost 3 bases, with 11 bases spanning the gap. Here the CDR3 reads CASRVGQYYGYTF. CDR3 nucleotides: TGTGCCAGCAGGGTTGGACAGTACTATGGCTACACCTTC.

This clone was seen a handful of times. This chain uses TRBV7-2 with TRBJ2-3; possibly TRBD2 for D (6 bases). V was clipped by 5 bases and J by 6 bases, with 15 bases between them. The CDR3 length is 14 residues. The germline V gene has CDR1 SGHTA and CDR2 FQGNSA. In DNA, the CDR3 is TGTGCCAGCAGCCGCGGGACTGCCCCGGATACGCAGTATTTT. Translating gives CASSRGTAPDTQYF.

The J gene is TRBJ2-7, the V gene TRBV7-2, with TRBD2 as a possible D gene (5 bases). The CDR3 runs 15 residues. Between the trimmed V and J ends, which lost 2 bases and 0 bases, there was a span of 11 bases. The germline CDR1 and CDR2 sequences are SGHTA and FQGNSA. The CDR3 DNA reads TGTGCCAGCAGCTTAAGAGGCGGGCTCTCCTACGAGCAGTACTTC. It encodes CASSLRGGLSYEQYF.

The CDR3 coding sequence is TGTGCCATCGTCGGACAGGGGGCCGAGACTGACTACGAGCAGTACTTC. The encoded protein is CAIVGQGAETDYEQYF. This chain uses TRBV10-3 with TRBJ2-7; 11 bases fit TRBD1. The CDR3 length is 16 residues. Germline CDR1 and CDR2: ENHRY and SYGVKD. J was trimmed by 3 bases and V by 8 bases; bases with no gene match: 12.

The V gene is TRBV7-9, the J gene TRBJ1-5; D is unresolved. Per germline, CDR1 SEHNR and CDR2 FQNEAQ (reference sequence). The CDR3 is 16 residues long. Trimming took off 0 bases at V and 0 bases at J, with 9 bases between the two ends. The CDR3 DNA reads as TGTGCCAGCAGCTTAGCGGGCGATTATAGCAATCAGCCCCAGCATTTT. Amino acids: CASSLAGDYSNQPQHF. The entire variable domain, with the rest obtained from reference TRBV7-9 and TRBJ1-5, is as follows: DTGVSQNPRHKITKRGQNVTFRCDPISEHNRLYWYRQTLGQGPEFLTYFQNEAQLEKSRLLSDRFSAERPKGSFSTLEIQRTEQGDSAMYLCASSLAGDYSNQPQHFGDGTRLSIL.

V is TRBV7-6 and J is TRBJ1-3; D ambiguous. The length of the CDR3 is 16 residues. Deletions cut 1 base from V and 4 bases from J, with 14 bases between. Germline V CDR1 and CDR2: SGHVS, FNYEAQ. In DNA, the CDR3 is TGTGCCAGCAGCTTAGGGTCCCAGGTGGTAGGAAACACCATATATTTT. This translates into CASSLGSQVVGNTIYF.

The chain combines TRBV15 with TRBJ1-1; a possible D gene is TRBD1 (5 bases). V was cut by 1 base and J by 5 bases, with 14 bases left in between. The CDR3 length is 15 residues. Germline values: CDR1 LNHNV, CDR2 YYDKDF (reference sequence). The CDR3 region has the DNA TGTGCCACCAGCAGAGGTCAGGGAAGGGGAACTGAAGCTTTCTTT. Its protein is CATSRGQGRGTEAFF.

The CDR3 DNA sequence: TGTGCCAGCAGTGAAAGGGAGGTCAATCAGCCCCAGCATTTT. It yields the protein CASSEREVNQPQHF. This sequence joins TRBV6-1 and TRBJ1-5; D remains ambiguous. Germline V lookup: CDR1 MNHNS, CDR2 SASEGT. There are 14 residues in the CDR3. Trimming cost V 2 bases and J 3 bases, with 8 bases left between them.

V is TRBV5-1 and J is TRBJ2-5; D is possibly TRBD1 (5 bases). V lost 4 bases to trimming and J lost 4 bases, with 11 bases between them. CDR1 and CDR2 from the germline V gene are SGHRS and YFSETQ. The CDR3 runs to 13 residues. CDR3 coding DNA: TGCGCCAGCAGCCCGGACATGATAGAGACCCAGTACTTC. This encodes CASSPDMIETQYF. Supplemented by reference TRBV5-1 and TRBJ2-5, the full variable domain reads KAGVTQTPRYLIKTRGQQVTLSCSPISGHRSVSWYQQTPGQGLQFLFEYFSETQRNKGNFPGRFSGRQFSNSRSEMNVSTLELGDSALYLCASSPDMIETQYFGPGTRLLVL.

This clone has more than one count but fewer than ten. CDR3 amino acids: CASSPEQQISTDTQYF. The CDR3 coding sequence is TGTGCCAGCAGCCCAGAACAGCAAATAAGCACAGATACGCAGTATTTT. This sequence joins TRBV7-9 and TRBJ2-3, with D hard to call. The ends were cut back, 5 bases at V and 0 bases at J, with 15 bases in the middle. The CDR3 runs to 16 residues. Germline V gene data show CDR1 as SEHNR and CDR2 as FQNEAQ (reference sequence). Together with reference TRBV7-9 and TRBJ2-3, the CDR3 gives the full variable domain: DTGVSQNPRHKITKRGQNVTFRCDPISEHNRLYWYRQTLGQGPEFLTYFQNEAQLEKSRLLSDRFSAERPKGSFSTLEIQRTEQGDSAMYLCASSPEQQISTDTQYFGPGTRLTVL.